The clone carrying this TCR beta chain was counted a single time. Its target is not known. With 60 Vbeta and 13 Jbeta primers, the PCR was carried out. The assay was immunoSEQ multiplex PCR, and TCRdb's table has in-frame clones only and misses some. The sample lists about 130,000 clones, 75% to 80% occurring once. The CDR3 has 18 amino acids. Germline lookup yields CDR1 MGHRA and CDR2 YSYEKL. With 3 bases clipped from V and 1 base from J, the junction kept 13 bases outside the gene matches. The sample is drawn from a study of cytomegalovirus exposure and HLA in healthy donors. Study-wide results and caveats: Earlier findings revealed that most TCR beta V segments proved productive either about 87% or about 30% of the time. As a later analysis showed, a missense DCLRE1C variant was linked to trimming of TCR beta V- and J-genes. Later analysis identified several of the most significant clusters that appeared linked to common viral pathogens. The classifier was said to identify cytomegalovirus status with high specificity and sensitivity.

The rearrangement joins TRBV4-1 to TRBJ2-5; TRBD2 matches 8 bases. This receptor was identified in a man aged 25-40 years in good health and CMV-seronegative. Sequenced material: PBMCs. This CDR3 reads CASSHGPSRAGGQETQYF. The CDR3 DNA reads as TGCGCCAGCAGCCACGGCCCCTCGCGGGCGGGAGGCCAAGAGACCCAGTACTTC.